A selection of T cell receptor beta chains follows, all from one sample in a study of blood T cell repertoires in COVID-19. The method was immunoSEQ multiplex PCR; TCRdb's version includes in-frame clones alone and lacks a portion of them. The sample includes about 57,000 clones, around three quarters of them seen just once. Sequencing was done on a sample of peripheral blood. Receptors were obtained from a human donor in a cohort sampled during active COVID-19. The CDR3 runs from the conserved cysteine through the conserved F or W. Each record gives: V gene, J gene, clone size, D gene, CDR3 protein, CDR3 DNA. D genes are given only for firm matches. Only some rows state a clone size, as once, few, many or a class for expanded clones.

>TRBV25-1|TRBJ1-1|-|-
CASSAQSYTEAFF
TGTGCCAGCAGCGCCCAGTCTTACACTGAAGCTTTCTTT
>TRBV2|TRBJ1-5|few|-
CASSAGLVNQPQHF
TGTGCCAGCAGTGCAGGGCTGGTCAATCAGCCCCAGCATTTT
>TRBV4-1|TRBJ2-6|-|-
CASSRGSGANVLTF
TGCGCCAGCAGCCGAGGCTCTGGGGCCAACGTCCTGACTTTC
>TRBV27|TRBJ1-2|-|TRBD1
CASSPDRAFNYGYTF
TGTGCCAGCAGTCCGGACAGGGCCTTTAACTATGGCTACACCTTC
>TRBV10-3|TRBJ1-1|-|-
CAISDTFNTEAFF
TGTGCCATTTCGGACACTTTTAACACTGAAGCTTTCTTT
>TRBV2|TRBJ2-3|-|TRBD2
CASSDQRGTDTQYF
TGTGCCAGCAGTGATCAGCGGGGGACAGATACGCAGTATTTT
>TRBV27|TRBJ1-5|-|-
CASSFGHLSNQPQHF
TGTGCCAGCAGTTTCGGACACCTTAGCAATCAGCCCCAGCATTTT
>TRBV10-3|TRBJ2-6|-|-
CAISGVGQTNGGANVLTF
TGTGCCATCAGTGGTGTTGGACAGACCAACGGGGGGGCCAACGTCCTGACTTTC
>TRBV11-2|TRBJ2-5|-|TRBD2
CASSPGSRERETQYF
TGTGCCAGCAGCCCGGGGTCGCGGGAGAGAGAGACCCAGTACTTC
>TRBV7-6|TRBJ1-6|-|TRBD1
CASSSGQGGSPLHF
TGTGCCAGCAGCTCCGGACAGGGAGGTTCACCCCTCCACTTT
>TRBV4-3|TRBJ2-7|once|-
CASSPGDGVSYEQYF
TGCGCCAGCAGCCCAGGGGACGGGGTGTCCTACGAGCAGTACTTC
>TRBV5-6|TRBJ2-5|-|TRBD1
CASSDRVQETQYF
TGTGCCAGCAGCGACAGGGTCCAAGAGACCCAGTACTTC
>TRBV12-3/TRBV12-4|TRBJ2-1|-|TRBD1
CASSQGAGEQFF
TGTGCCAGCAGTCAGGGGGCAGGTGAGCAGTTCTTC
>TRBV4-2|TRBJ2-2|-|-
CASSQEVGTGELFF
TGTGCCAGCAGCCAAGAGGTCGGGACCGGGGAGCTGTTTTTT
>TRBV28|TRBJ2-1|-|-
CASTPGYDEQFF
TGTGCCAGCACGCCCGGGTACGATGAGCAGTTCTTC
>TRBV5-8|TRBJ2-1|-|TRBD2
CASSRQRLAALSGNEQFF
TGTGCCAGCAGTCGGCAGCGACTAGCGGCCCTAAGTGGCAATGAGCAGTTCTTC
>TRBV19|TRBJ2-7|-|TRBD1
CASNNRGSEQYF
TGTGCCAGTAACAACAGGGGAAGCGAGCAGTACTTC
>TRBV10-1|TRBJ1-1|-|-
CASSESAVNTEAFF
TGCGCCAGCAGTGAGTCTGCGGTGAACACTGAAGCTTTCTTT
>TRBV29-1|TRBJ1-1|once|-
CSVVRGDTEAFF
TGCAGCGTTGTTCGGGGGGACACTGAAGCTTTCTTT
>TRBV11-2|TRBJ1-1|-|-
CASSPEGGTEAFF
TGTGCCAGCAGCCCTGAGGGAGGAACTGAAGCTTTCTTT
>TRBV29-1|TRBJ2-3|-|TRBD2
CSAEGLAGLTDTQYF
TGCAGCGCCGAGGGGTTAGCGGGGCTCACAGATACGCAGTATTTT
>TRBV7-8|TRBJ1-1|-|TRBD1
CASSLKRTGGVGRTEAFF
TGTGCCAGCAGCTTAAAAAGGACAGGGGGCGTCGGGAGAACTGAAGCTTTCTTT
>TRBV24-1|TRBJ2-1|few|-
CATSADADEQFF
TGTGCCACCAGTGCGGATGCGGATGAGCAGTTCTTC
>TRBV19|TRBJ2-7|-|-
CASSTGSEQYF
TGTGCCAGTAGTACAGGTTCCGAGCAGTACTTC
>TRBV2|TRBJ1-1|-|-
CASRAPQGRSEAFF
TGTGCCAGCAGAGCCCCACAGGGTAGGTCTGAAGCTTTCTTT
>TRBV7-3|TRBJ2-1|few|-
CASSLIGGGGLTYNEQFF
TGTGCCAGCAGCTTAATAGGAGGGGGAGGGCTGACCTACAATGAGCAGTTCTTC
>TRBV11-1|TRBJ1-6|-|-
CASSLARGLTPLHF
TGTGCCAGCAGCTTAGCGCGGGGTTTGACACCCCTCCACTTT
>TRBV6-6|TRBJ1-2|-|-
CASSQTGDYGYTF
TGTGCCAGCAGTCAAACCGGGGACTATGGCTACACCTTC
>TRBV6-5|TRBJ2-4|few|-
CASSYSTAAKNIQYF
TGTGCCAGCAGTTACTCCACAGCTGCCAAAAACATTCAGTACTTC
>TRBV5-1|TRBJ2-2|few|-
CASSLLGHTGELFF
TGCGCCAGCAGCTTGCTAGGCCACACCGGGGAGCTGTTTTTT
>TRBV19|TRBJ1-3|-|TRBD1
CASRPTGTGGNTIYF
TGTGCCAGTAGGCCTACAGGGACAGGTGGAAACACCATATATTTT
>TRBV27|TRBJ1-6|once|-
CASSPSSSYNSPLHF
TGTGCCAGCAGTCCCTCGAGCTCCTATAATTCACCCCTCCACTTT
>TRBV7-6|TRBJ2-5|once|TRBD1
CASSSGTGVVSSETQYF
TGTGCCAGCAGCTCCGGGACAGGGGTTGTGAGTTCAGAGACCCAGTACTTC
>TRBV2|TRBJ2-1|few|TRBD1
CASRGATGSVFF
TGTGCCAGCAGGGGCGCGACAGGGAGTGTGTTCTTC
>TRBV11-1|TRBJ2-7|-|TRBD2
CASKSASGHEQYF
TGTGCCAGCAAATCGGCTAGCGGGCACGAGCAGTACTTC